Shown below are 22 T cell receptor beta chains from a single sample sequenced in a study of cytomegalovirus exposure and HLA in healthy donors. The PCR made use of 60 Vbeta and 13 Jbeta primers. Clones were sequenced by immunoSEQ multiplex PCR, and TCRdb holds only the in-frame ones, with some missing. The sample holds 200,000 to 250,000 clones, 82% seen once. Input material: PBMCs. Every receptor here comes from a middle-aged woman in good health and CMV-seronegative.

This clone was observed once. The rearrangement uses TRBV18 and TRBJ2-7; 7 bases match TRBD2. Looked up from germline, CDR1 is KGHSH and CDR2 is LQKENI. V was clipped by 4 bases and J by 7 bases; unmatched bases: 10. This CDR3 comprises 14 residues. CDR3 nucleotides: TGTGCCAGCTCACAACTGCTGGGAGCGGGGGAGCAGTACTTC. Protein sequence: CASSQLLGAGEQYF.

The chain is built from TRBV4-3 and TRBJ1-6, with D unclear. With 1 base removed from V and 9 bases from J, the gap between germline ends came to 4 bases. Germline loops: CDR1 LGHNA, CDR2 YSLEER. The CDR3 sequence is 12 residues long. As DNA, the CDR3 is TGCGCCAGCAGCCAAGGAGGTTCACCCCTCCACTTT. Protein sequence: CASSQGGSPLHF.

The CDR3 region is CASSRQGALGAFF. The CDR3 DNA sequence: TGTGCCAGCTCACGACAAGGGGCCCTCGGAGCTTTCTTT. This sequence joins TRBV18 and TRBJ1-1; D is possibly TRBD1 (5 bases). This CDR3 has 13 amino acids. Germline V gene lookup returns CDR1 KGHSH and CDR2 LQKENI. Trimming left V 4 bases short and J 10 bases short, with 16 bases between.

This chain connects TRBV5-4 to TRBJ1-2, with 8 bases lining up with TRBD1. The germline gives CDR1 SGHNT, CDR2 YYREEE (reference sequence). CDR3 size: 14 residues. J was trimmed by 7 bases and V by 3 bases; bases with no gene match: 8. CDR3 in DNA: TGTGCCAGCAGCTCTACCTTAACAGGGGGTGGCTACACCTTC. Its protein product is CASSSTLTGGGYTF.

The J gene is TRBJ2-7, the V gene TRBV10-2; D call uncertain. V lost 9 bases and J lost 3, with 3 bases in between. The germline gives CDR1 WSHSY, CDR2 SAAADI. This CDR3 has 9 residues. The CDR3 coding sequence is TGCGCCAGTAACTACGAGCAGTACTTC. It encodes CASNYEQYF.

This clone has a single count. The rearrangement links TRBV6-7 to TRBJ1-1; unclear D gene. Being an ORF, TRBV6-7 has a function that is uncertain. Trimming shortened V by 5 bases and J by 0 bases, and 13 bases separated the two germline ends. The CDR3 runs to 15 residues. CDR3 residues: CASSPDRGVNTEAFF. CDR3 sequence (DNA): TGTGCCAGCAGTCCTGACCGGGGAGTGAACACTGAAGCTTTCTTT.

The V gene is TRBV6-5, the J gene TRBJ2-3, with 7 positions matching TRBD1. CDR1 MNHEY and CDR2 SVGAGI come from the germline V gene. V shed 7 bases and J 5 bases; nucleotides not matched to a gene: 3. The CDR3 covers 12 residues. For the CDR3, the DNA is TGTGCCAGCAATAGACAGGGAGATACGCAGTATTTT. It encodes CASNRQGDTQYF.

The chain is built from TRBV11-3 and TRBJ2-1, with 8 bases identical to TRBD2. The CDR3 spans 15 residues. Germline-derived CDR1 and CDR2 are SGHNT and YENEEA. Losses at the gene ends were 5 bases for V and 7 bases for J; bases not matched to a gene: 10. CDR3 amino acids: CASSLEPGGKNEQFF. CDR3 DNA sequence: TGTGCCAGCAGCCTGGAGCCGGGGGGGAAGAATGAGCAGTTCTTC.

The chain employs TRBV6-1 and TRBJ1-2; 9 nucleotides line up with TRBD1. Germline V gives CDR1 MNHNS, CDR2 SASEGT. This CDR3 has 14 residues. V trimming: 6 bases; J trimming: 1 base; junction bases outside the gene matches: 3. CDR3 DNA: TGTGCCAGCAGGCAGGACAGGGGTAACTATGGCTACACCTTC. Its protein product is CASRQDRGNYGYTF.

The chain has TRBV1 and TRBJ2-3; the listed D gene, TRBD2, was not tested against the DNA. TRBV1 is termed a pseudogene. CDR3 length: 11 residues. The CDR3, as DNA: TGCACCCTCAAAACCGGGGATACGCAGTATTTT. Its protein is CTLKTGDTQYF.

The rearrangement joins TRBV10-3 to TRBJ1-5, with TRBD1 matching 8 bases. CDR3 length: 13 residues. Germline-derived CDR1 and CDR2 are ENHRY and SYGVKD. The ends lost 10 bases at V and 6 bases at J; junction bases unmatched: 8. CDR3 bases: TGTGCCAGCCGGACAGGGTTTGGTCAGCCCCAGCATTTT. Protein sequence: CASRTGFGQPQHF.

The chain is built from TRBV19 and TRBJ1-5, with D perhaps matching TRBD1 (5 bases). The germline V gene encodes CDR1 LNHDA and CDR2 SQIVND (reference sequence). The CDR3 consists of 13 residues. Trimming removed 0 bases at V and 6 bases at J, with 6 bases between. The DNA for the CDR3 is TGTGCCAGTAGTATAGAGGGGCTTCAGCCCCAGCATTTT. This translates into CASSIEGLQPQHF.

Only a few counts were recorded for this clone. The chain uses TRBV18 and TRBJ2-6; tentative D call: TRBD1 (5 bases). In germline, CDR1 is KGHSH, CDR2 LQKENI. V was cut by 3 bases and J by 2 bases, with 11 bases left in between. This CDR3 comprises 16 residues. The CDR3 coding sequence is TGTGCCAGCTCACCCCTCACAGGTGCTGGGGCCAACGTCCTGACTTTC. As protein: CASSPLTGAGANVLTF. Combining the CDR3 with reference TRBV18 and TRBJ2-6 gives the whole variable domain NAGVMQNPRHLVRRRGQEARLRCSPMKGHSHVYWYRQLPEEGLKFMVYLQKENIIDESGMPKERFSAEFPKEGPSILRIQQVVRGDSAAYFCASSPLTGAGANVLTFGAGSRLTVL.

The rearrangement links TRBV5-1 to TRBJ2-5, with D possibly TRBD2 on 6 matching bases. There are 14 residues in the CDR3. The ends were cut back, 0 bases at V and 5 bases at J, with 11 bases in the middle. In germline, CDR1 is SGHRS, CDR2 YFSETQ. CDR3 amino acids: CASSLVPRGETQYF. The DNA for the CDR3 is TGCGCCAGCAGCTTGGTCCCCCGGGGGGAGACCCAGTACTTC.

The CDR3 bases are TGCAGCGCCACGCAGGAAAATGGGGAAAAACTGTTTTTT. Amino acid sequence: CSATQENGEKLFF. The chain combines TRBV29-1 with TRBJ1-4; D gene unclear. The V end was cut by 7 bases, the J end by 8 bases, with 17 bases between. CDR3 length equals 13 residues. The V gene's germline CDR1 is SQVTM and CDR2 ANQGSEA.

The chain employs TRBV6-5 and TRBJ1-1; possible D gene TRBD1, 6 bases. The CDR3 is made up of 13 amino acids. Trimming pared 6 bases from V and 1 base from J, leaving 9 bases between. Looked up from germline, CDR1 is MNHEY and CDR2 is SVGAGI. CDR3 sequence reads: CASSLQGNTEAFF. The CDR3 DNA reads as TGTGCCAGCAGCCTACAGGGGAACACTGAAGCTTTCTTT.

V and J are TRBV27 and TRBJ2-3; TRBD2 matches 12 bases. This CDR3 spans 13 amino acids. The V gene end was trimmed by 4 bases and the J gene end by 14 bases; junction bases not matched to a gene: 7. Germline loops: CDR1 MNHEY, CDR2 SMNVEV (reference sequence). The CDR3 region is CASSSGLAGYRYF. CDR3 DNA: TGTGCCAGCAGTTCCGGACTAGCGGGGTATAGGTATTTT.

V is TRBV28 and J is TRBJ1-2; TRBD1 aligns across 7 bases. CDR1 is MDHEN, CDR2 SYDVKM, per germline. Germline trimming cut 5 bases from V and 0 bases from J; bases unmatched to any gene: 3. This CDR3 has 14 amino acids. The CDR3 nucleotides read TGTGCCAGCAGTACCGGACAGGCTAACTATGGCTACACCTTC. Residues: CASSTGQANYGYTF.

V gene TRBV7-2 combines with J gene TRBJ2-2; D is ambiguous. The ends were cut back, 0 bases at V and 5 bases at J, with 4 bases in the middle. The length of the CDR3 is 13 residues. Per germline, CDR1 SGHTA and CDR2 FQGNSA. The CDR3 is CASSLAETGELFF. The CDR3, as DNA: TGTGCCAGCAGCTTAGCGGAGACCGGGGAGCTGTTTTTT. The full variable domain, completed using reference TRBV7-2 and TRBJ2-2, is GAGVSQSPSNKVTEKGKDVELRCDPISGHTALYWYRQSLGQGLEFLIYFQGNSAPDKSGLPSDRFSAERTGGSVSTLTIQRTQQEDSAVYLCASSLAETGELFFGEGSRLTVL.

This chain uses TRBV5-7 with TRBJ1-4; D not resolved. TRBV5-7 is sorted into the ORF group, with uncertain function. The CDR3 is 14 residues long. V was pared by 1 base and J by 0 bases, with 4 bases between. The CDR3 loop reads CASSLTATNEKLFF. CDR3 nucleotides: TGTGCCAGCAGCTTGACGGCAACTAATGAAAAACTGTTTTTT.

The rearrangement links TRBV9 to TRBJ1-4; D is undetermined. The CDR3 spans 15 residues. Germline V lookup: CDR1 SGDLS, CDR2 YYNGEE. Trimming shortened V by 4 bases and J by 0 bases, and 10 bases separated the two germline ends. CDR3 sequence: CASSPKSATNEKLFF. In DNA, the CDR3 is TGTGCCAGCAGCCCCAAGAGCGCAACTAATGAAAAACTGTTTTTT.

The V and J genes are TRBV4-3 and TRBJ1-4; TRBD1 aligns across 8 bases. Germline V CDR1 and CDR2: LGHNA, YSLEER. V trimming: 1 base; J trimming: 3 bases; junction bases outside the gene matches: 4. This CDR3 comprises 16 residues. CDR3 amino acids: CASSQGPGQANEKLFF. Written as DNA, the CDR3 is TGCGCCAGCAGCCAAGGACCGGGACAGGCTAATGAAAAACTGTTTTTT.